Below are 13 T cell receptor beta chains sequenced from a single sample in a study of blood T cell repertoires in COVID-19. The data were produced by immunoSEQ multiplex PCR, yet TCRdb's version contains in-frame clones alone and is incomplete. Of fewer than 250,000 clones detected, approximately 90% appear once; the ten largest clones hold over 1.5%. Sequenced material: peripheral blood. The source is a man aged 70 or older with acute or convalescent COVID-19.

This sequence joins TRBV6-5 and TRBJ1-2; D gene ambiguous. This CDR3 has 14 residues. Deletions cut 6 bases from V and 4 bases from J, with 15 bases between. From germline, CDR1 is MNHEY and CDR2 SVGAGI. CDR3 bases: TGTGCCAGCAGGGAGGGAGGGTTGCGCTATGGCTACACCTTC. Its translation: CASREGGLRYGYTF.

This clone was recorded only once. V and J are TRBV11-3 and TRBJ2-7; D is uncertain. Trimming removed 1 base at V and 3 bases at J, with 7 bases between. Germline CDR1 reads SGHNT; CDR2 reads YENEEA. The CDR3 sequence is 13 residues long. The CDR3 coding sequence is TGTGCCAGCAGCTTAGTTTACGGCTACGAGCAGTACTTC. Its translation is CASSLVYGYEQYF.

This sequence joins TRBV5-4 and TRBJ2-1, with D tentatively TRBD2 (6 bases). The CDR3 extends over 16 amino acids. The V gene lost 0 bases and the J gene lost 8 bases, with 18 bases spanning the gap. The germline gives CDR1 SGHNT, CDR2 YYREEE (reference sequence). In nucleotides, the CDR3 is TGTGCCAGCAGCTTGGGAGGGGCAGGGACTGGGTATGAGCAGTTCTTC. Translated, it gives CASSLGGAGTGYEQFF.

This chain connects TRBV24-1 to TRBJ2-2; TRBD2 might be the D (7 bases). Trimming cost V 0 bases and J 4 bases, with 14 bases left between them. Germline-derived CDR1 and CDR2 are KGHDR and SFDVKD. This CDR3 is built from 17 residues. CDR3 protein: CATSDLGAGEGTGELFF. Here the CDR3 DNA reads TGTGCCACCAGTGATTTGGGGGCAGGGGAGGGCACCGGGGAGCTGTTTTTT.

The chain is built from TRBV5-1 and TRBJ2-1; maybe TRBD1 (6 bases). The CDR3 loop spans 13 amino acids. Germline V lookup: CDR1 SGHRS, CDR2 YFSETQ. Deletions cut 4 bases from V and 7 bases from J, with 12 bases between. CDR3 nucleotides: TGCGCCAGCAGCGAAACAGGGTGGAATGAGCAGTTCTTC. Protein sequence: CASSETGWNEQFF.

The chain uses TRBV28 and TRBJ2-7; 7 nucleotides match TRBD1. Germline values: CDR1 MDHEN, CDR2 SYDVKM. With V trimmed by 4 bases and J by 2 bases, 8 bases remained unmatched. This CDR3 is built from 15 residues. Here the CDR3 DNA reads TGTGCCAGCAGTTCCACGACAGGGTGGACCTACGAGCAGTACTTC. Translating gives CASSSTTGWTYEQYF. The full variable domain, its missing parts supplied by reference TRBV28 and TRBJ2-7, is DVKVTQSSRYLVKRTGEKVFLECVQDMDHENMFWYRQDPGLGLRLIYFSYDVKMKEKGDIPEGYSVSREKKERFSLILESASTNQTSMYLCASSSTTGWTYEQYFGPGTRLTVT.

CDR3 amino acids: CASSLSQPGLAITGELFF. The DNA for the CDR3 is TGTGCCAGCAGCTTATCCCAGCCGGGACTAGCCATCACCGGGGAGCTGTTTTTT. This chain links TRBV7-9 with TRBJ2-2, with 9 bases fitting TRBD2. From germline, CDR1 is SEHNR and CDR2 FQNEAQ (reference sequence). This CDR3 contains 18 residues. The V segment lost 2 bases and the J segment 4 bases; nucleotides outside the gene matches: 11.

The V gene is TRBV3-1 (or the pseudogene TRBV3-2), the J gene TRBJ2-7; 9 nucleotides align to TRBD1. V lost 3 bases to trimming and J lost 1 base; unmatched junction nucleotides: 4. There are 15 residues in the CDR3. Germline CDR1 reads LGHDT; CDR2 reads YNNKEL (reference sequence). CDR3: CASSHRDRVSYEQYF. CDR3 in DNA: TGTGCCAGCAGCCATCGGGACAGGGTTTCCTACGAGCAGTACTTC.

The chain recombines TRBV28 with TRBJ1-2; D gene ambiguous. The CDR3 contains 14 residues. The V end lost 6 bases, the J end lost 4 bases, and 15 bases lay between the germline ends. CDR1 MDHEN and CDR2 SYDVKM come from the germline V gene. CDR3 protein: CASRIRFSGYGYTF. Written as DNA, the CDR3 is TGTGCCAGCAGGATCCGGTTCTCGGGCTATGGCTACACCTTC.

This chain uses TRBV4-1 with TRBJ2-3; 9 bases match TRBD2. J gave up 1 base and V 2 bases, and 7 bases lay outside the gene matches. The CDR3 sequence is 17 residues long. Germline V CDR1 and CDR2: MGHRA, YSYEKL. The CDR3 coding sequence is TGCGCCAGCAGCCAAAGGAAGCGGGAGGTGGGCACAGATACGCAGTATTTT. Translated, it gives CASSQRKREVGTDTQYF.

CDR3 nucleotides: TGTGCCACCAGTCGATCGGCTAGCGGGATCCAAGAGACCCAGTACTTC. Translation: CATSRSASGIQETQYF. The chain couples TRBV24-1 to TRBJ2-5, with TRBD2 matching over 9 bases. Germline CDR1 and CDR2: KGHDR and SFDVKD. The CDR3 is 16 residues long. The ends lost 6 bases at V and 1 base at J; junction bases unmatched: 8.

This chain joins TRBV5-6 and TRBJ1-6; TRBD1 is a possible D gene (5 bases). The V end was cut by 3 bases, the J end by 7 bases, with 14 bases between. Per germline, CDR1 SGHDT and CDR2 YYEEEE. This CDR3 has 15 amino acids. CDR3 loop: CASSWITGGNSPLHF. CDR3 sequence (DNA): TGTGCCAGCAGCTGGATTACGGGGGGAAATTCACCCCTCCACTTT.

V is TRBV7-8 and J is TRBJ2-1; no firm D call. CDR1 is SGHVS and CDR2 is FQNEAQ in the germline V gene. V lost 3 bases and J lost 5, with 8 bases in between. This CDR3 comprises 13 residues. The CDR3: CASSFGLDNEQFF. The CDR3 bases are TGTGCCAGCAGCTTTGGCCTTGACAATGAGCAGTTCTTC.